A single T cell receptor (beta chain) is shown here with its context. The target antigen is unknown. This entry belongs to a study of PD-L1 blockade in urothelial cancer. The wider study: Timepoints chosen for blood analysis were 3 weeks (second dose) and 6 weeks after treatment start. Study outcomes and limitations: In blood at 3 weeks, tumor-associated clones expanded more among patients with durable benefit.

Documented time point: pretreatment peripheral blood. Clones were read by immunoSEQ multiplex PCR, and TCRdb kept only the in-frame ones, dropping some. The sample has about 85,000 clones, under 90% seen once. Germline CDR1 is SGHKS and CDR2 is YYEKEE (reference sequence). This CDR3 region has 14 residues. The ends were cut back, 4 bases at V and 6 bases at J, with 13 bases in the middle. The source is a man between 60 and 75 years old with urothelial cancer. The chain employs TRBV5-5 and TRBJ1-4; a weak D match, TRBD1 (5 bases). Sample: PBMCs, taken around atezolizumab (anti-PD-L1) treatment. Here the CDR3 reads CASSQGSVDEKLFF. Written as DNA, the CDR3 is TGTGCCAGCAGCCAGGGTAGTGTGGATGAAAAACTGTTTTTT.